This TCR beta chain derives from a study of identical twins. Germline CDR1 LNHNV, CDR2 YYDKDF (reference sequence). This CDR3 has 16 amino acids. The V segment lost 0 bases and the J segment 6 bases; nucleotides outside the gene matches: 10. TCRdb fed the 5' RACE reads into MiXCR, producing one record per CDR3 protein. The table lists 200,000 to 250,000 distinct CDR3 sequences, about 13% of them singletons. Another study also made use of these data, one on yellow fever vaccine responses in identical twins.

Sequencing input: memory (CD45RO+) T cells sorted from blood. The receptor was derived from a woman aged 18 to 35 in good health. This chain links TRBV15 with TRBJ2-7; the match to TRBD1 covers 8 bases. In DNA form, the CDR3 reads TGTGCCACCAGCAGAGATTTAGGCAGGGGGCTTGGCGAGCAGTACTTC. Amino acid sequence: CATSRDLGRGLGEQYF.